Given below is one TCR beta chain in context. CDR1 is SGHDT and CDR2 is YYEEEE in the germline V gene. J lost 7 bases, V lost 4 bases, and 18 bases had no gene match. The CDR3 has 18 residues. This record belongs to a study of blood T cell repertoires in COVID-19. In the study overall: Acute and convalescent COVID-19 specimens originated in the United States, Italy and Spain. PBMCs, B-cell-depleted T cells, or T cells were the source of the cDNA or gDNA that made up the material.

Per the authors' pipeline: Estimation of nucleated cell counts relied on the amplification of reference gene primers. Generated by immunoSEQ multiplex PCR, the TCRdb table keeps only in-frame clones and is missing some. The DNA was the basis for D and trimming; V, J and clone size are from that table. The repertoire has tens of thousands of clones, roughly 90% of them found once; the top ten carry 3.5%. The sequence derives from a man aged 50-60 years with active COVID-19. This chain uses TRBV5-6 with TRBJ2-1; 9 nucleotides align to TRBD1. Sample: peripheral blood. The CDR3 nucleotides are TGTGCCAGCAGCCCACAGGGGGCCGGATGGGGATTTTGGAATGAGCAGTTCTTC. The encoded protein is CASSPQGAGWGFWNEQFF.